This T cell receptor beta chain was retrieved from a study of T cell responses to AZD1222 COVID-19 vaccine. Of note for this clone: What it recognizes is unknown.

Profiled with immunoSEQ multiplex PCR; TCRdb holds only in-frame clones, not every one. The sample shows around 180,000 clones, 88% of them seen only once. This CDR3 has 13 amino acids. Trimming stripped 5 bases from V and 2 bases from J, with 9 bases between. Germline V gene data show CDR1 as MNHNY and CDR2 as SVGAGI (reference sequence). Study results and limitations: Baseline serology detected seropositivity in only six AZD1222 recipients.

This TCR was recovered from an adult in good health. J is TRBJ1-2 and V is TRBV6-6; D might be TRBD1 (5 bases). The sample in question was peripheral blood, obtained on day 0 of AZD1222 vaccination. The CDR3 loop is CASSIGTNYGYTF. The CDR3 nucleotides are TGTGCCAGCAGTATAGGGACCAACTATGGCTACACCTTC.